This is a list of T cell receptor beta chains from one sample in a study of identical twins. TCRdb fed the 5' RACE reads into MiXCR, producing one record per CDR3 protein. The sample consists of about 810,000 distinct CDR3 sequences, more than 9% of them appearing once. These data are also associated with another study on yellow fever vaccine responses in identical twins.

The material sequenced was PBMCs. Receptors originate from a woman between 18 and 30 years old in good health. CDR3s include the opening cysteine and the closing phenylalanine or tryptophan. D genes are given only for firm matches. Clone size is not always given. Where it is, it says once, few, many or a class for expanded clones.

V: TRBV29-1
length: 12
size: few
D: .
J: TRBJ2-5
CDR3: CSVVGSGETQYF
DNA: TGCAGCGTTGTGGGATCCGGGGAGACCCAGTACTTC

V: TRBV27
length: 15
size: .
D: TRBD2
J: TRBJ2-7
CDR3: CASSLSLAGIGEQYF
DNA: TGTGCCAGCAGTTTATCGCTAGCGGGGATTGGCGAGCAGTACTTC

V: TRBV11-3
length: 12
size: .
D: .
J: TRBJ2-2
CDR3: CASGGNTGELVF
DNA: TGTGCCAGCGGCGGGAACACCGGGGAGCTGGTTTTT

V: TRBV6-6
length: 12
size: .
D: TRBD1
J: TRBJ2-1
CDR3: CASGQDYNEQFF
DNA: TGTGCCAGCGGACAGGACTACAATGAGCAGTTCTTC

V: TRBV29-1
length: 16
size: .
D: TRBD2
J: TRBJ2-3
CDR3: CSVPGGLQIFTDTQYF
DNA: TGCAGCGTCCCTGGGGGACTACAAATTTTCACAGATACGCAGTATTTT

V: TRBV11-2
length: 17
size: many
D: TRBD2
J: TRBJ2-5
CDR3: CASSLGSSGREKETQYF
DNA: TGTGCCAGCAGCTTAGGGTCTAGCGGGAGGGAAAAAGAGACCCAGTACTTC

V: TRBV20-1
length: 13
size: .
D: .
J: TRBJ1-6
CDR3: CSARGGINSPLHF
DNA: TGCAGTGCTAGAGGCGGAATCAATTCACCCCTCCACTTT

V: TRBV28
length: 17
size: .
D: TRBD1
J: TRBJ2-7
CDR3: CASSFSLGRQGSYEQYF
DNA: TGTGCCAGCAGTTTTTCCCTCGGGCGACAGGGGTCCTACGAGCAGTACTTC

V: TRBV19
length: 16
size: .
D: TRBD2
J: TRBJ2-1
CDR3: CASSPTSGGGDNEQFF
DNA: TGTGCCAGTAGTCCGACTAGCGGGGGCGGTGACAATGAGCAGTTCTTC

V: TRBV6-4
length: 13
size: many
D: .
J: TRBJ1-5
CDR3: CASSIGGSQPQHF
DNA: TGTGCCAGCAGCATCGGAGGAAGTCAGCCCCAGCATTTT

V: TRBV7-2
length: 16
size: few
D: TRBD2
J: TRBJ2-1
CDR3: CASSSGLAGGIMSLFF
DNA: TGTGCCAGCAGCTCCGGACTAGCGGGAGGTATAATGAGCTTGTTCTTC

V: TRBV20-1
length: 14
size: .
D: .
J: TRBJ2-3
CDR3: CSAPDSLNTDTQYF
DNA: TGCAGTGCCCCGGACAGCCTTAACACAGATACGCAGTATTTT